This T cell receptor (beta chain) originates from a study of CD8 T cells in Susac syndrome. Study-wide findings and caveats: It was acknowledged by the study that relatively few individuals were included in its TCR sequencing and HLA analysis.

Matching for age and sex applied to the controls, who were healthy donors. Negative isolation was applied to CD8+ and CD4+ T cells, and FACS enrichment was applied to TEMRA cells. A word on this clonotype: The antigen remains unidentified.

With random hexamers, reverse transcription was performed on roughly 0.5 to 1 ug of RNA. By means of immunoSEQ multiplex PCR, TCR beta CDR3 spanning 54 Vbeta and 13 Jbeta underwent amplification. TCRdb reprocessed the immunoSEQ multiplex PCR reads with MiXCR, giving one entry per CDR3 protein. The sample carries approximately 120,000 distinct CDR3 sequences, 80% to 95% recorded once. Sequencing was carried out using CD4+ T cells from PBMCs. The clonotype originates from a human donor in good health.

The CDR3: CASSPTSGGSGEKLFF. Here the CDR3 DNA reads TGTGCCAGCAGCCCTACGTCAGGGGGCTCCGGTGAAAAACTGTTTTTT. The chain couples TRBV7-8 to TRBJ1-4; 8 nucleotides match TRBD1. This CDR3 comprises 16 residues. Germline lookup yields CDR1 SGHVS and CDR2 FQNEAQ. Trimming at V came to 5 bases and at J to 7 bases, leaving 12 bases not matched to a gene. The full variable domain, rest sourced from reference TRBV7-8 and TRBJ1-4, is GAGVSQSPRYKVAKRGQDVALRCDPISGHVSLFWYQQALGQGPEFLTYFQNEAQLDKSGLPSDRFFAERPEGSVSTLKIQRTQQEDSAVYLCASSPTSGGSGEKLFFGSGTQLSVL.